One and the same sample provided the 29 T cell receptor beta chains below, sequenced in a study of Ad26.COV2.S vaccination and SARS-CoV-2 variants. The method was immunoSEQ multiplex PCR; TCRdb's version includes in-frame clones alone and lacks a portion of them. The sample carries fewer than 800,000 clones, roughly nine tenths recorded once. The treatment denotes: some 19 received Ad26.COV2.S at low or high dose, single or two shots; 5 received placebo; per-sample allocation not given. The investigators took samples on day 63 after the first vaccine or placebo injection. The material was peripheral blood, obtained in a trial of Ad26.COV2.S vaccine versus placebo. The receptors stem from a person between 18 and 65 years old who received the Ad26.COV2.S COVID-19 vaccine or a placebo.

The chain recombines TRBV25-1 with TRBJ1-1; possibly TRBD1 for D (6 bases). V dropped 4 bases and J dropped 7 bases, with 13 bases sitting between them. The CDR3 has 13 residues. Looked up from germline, CDR1 is MGHDK and CDR2 is SYGVNS. The CDR3 here is CASSGTQGSEAFF. The CDR3 region has the DNA TGTGCCAGCAGTGGTACACAGGGAAGTGAAGCTTTCTTT.

The chain carries TRBV6-5 and TRBJ2-5; 7 bases agree with TRBD2. V shed 4 bases, J shed 6 bases, and the junction held 8 bases outside the gene matches. The germline gives CDR1 MNHEY, CDR2 SVGAGI. CDR3 length: 14 amino acids. CDR3: CASSSTSPRQTQYF. DNA of the CDR3: TGTGCCAGCAGTTCGACTAGCCCCAGGCAGACCCAGTACTTC.

The V call is TRBV7-9, the J call TRBJ1-2, with 7 bases lining up with TRBD1. The length of the CDR3 is 17 residues. The V and J ends lost 5 bases and 3 bases, in that order; junction bases with no gene match: 15. Germline V gene sequence: CDR1 SEHNR, CDR2 FQNEAQ (reference sequence). The CDR3: CASSGPQGGRLDYGYTF. The CDR3 DNA follows: TGTGCCAGCAGCGGACCTCAGGGGGGAAGGTTGGACTATGGCTACACCTTC.

This chain joins TRBV29-1 and TRBJ1-1, with 7 bases fitting TRBD1. The CDR3 is 14 amino acids. V dropped 5 bases and J dropped 4; count of bases not matched to a gene: 10. In germline, CDR1 is SQVTM, CDR2 ANQGSEA. The CDR3, as DNA: TGCAGCGTTTCCCGGGGAGGGGGCGGCACTGAAGCTTTCTTT. As protein: CSVSRGGGGTEAFF.

In this sample, this clone turned up once. V is TRBV29-1 and J is TRBJ1-3; D is perhaps TRBD1 (5 bases). V lost 4 bases to trimming and J lost 3 bases, with 13 bases between them. From germline, CDR1 is SQVTM and CDR2 ANQGSEA. The CDR3 runs to 14 residues. The CDR3 bases are TGCAGCGTTGCCTTAGGGGCGGTTGGAAACACCATATATTTT. It codes for CSVALGAVGNTIYF. Looking up the rest from reference TRBV29-1 and TRBJ1-3 gives the full variable domain: SAVISQKPSRDICQRGTSLTIQCQVDSQVTMMFWYRQQPGQSLTLIATANQGSEATYESGFVIDKFPISRPNLTFSTLTVSNMSPEDSSIYLCSVALGAVGNTIYFGEGSWLTVV.

This clone was found once. The chain recombines TRBV10-3 with TRBJ2-3, with 13 bases that match TRBD2. V lost 9 bases and J lost 1; bases outside the gene matches: 4. The CDR3 has 15 amino acids. Germline-derived CDR1 and CDR2 are ENHRY and SYGVKD. This CDR3 is CAIHTSGGGTDTQYF. For the CDR3, the DNA is TGTGCCATTCACACTAGCGGGGGGGGCACAGATACGCAGTATTTT.

Turning to this clone: The same CDR3 is also encoded by other DNA sequences in this sample. V gene TRBV7-9 combines with J gene TRBJ2-1, with D perhaps TRBD2 (6 bases). Germline V gene lookup returns CDR1 SEHNR and CDR2 FQNEAQ (reference sequence). The CDR3 is made up of 15 amino acids. V dropped 5 bases and J dropped 0 bases, with 11 bases sitting between them. CDR3 bases: TGTGCCAGCAGCCCCCGGGAGAGCTCCTACAATGAGCAGTTCTTC. The encoded protein is CASSPRESSYNEQFF. The variable domain in full, with the rest retrieved from reference TRBV7-9 and TRBJ2-1, is DTGVSQNPRHKITKRGQNVTFRCDPISEHNRLYWYRQTLGQGPEFLTYFQNEAQLEKSRLLSDRFSAERPKGSFSTLEIQRTEQGDSAMYLCASSPRESSYNEQFFGPGTRLTVL.

The chain carries TRBV18 and TRBJ1-2; 7 bases match TRBD1. The CDR3 is made up of 14 amino acids. CDR1 is KGHSH and CDR2 is LQKENI in the germline V gene. Germline trimming cut 2 bases from V and 5 bases from J; bases unmatched to any gene: 5. CDR3: CASSPSGTVYGYTF. The CDR3 DNA is TGTGCCAGCTCACCAAGTGGGACAGTTTATGGCTACACCTTC.

The rearrangement joins TRBV4-3 to TRBJ1-2; D uncertain. This CDR3 spans 16 amino acids. V was shortened by 6 bases and J by 0 bases, with 17 bases between the two germline ends. Germline assignment: CDR1 LGHNA and CDR2 YSLEER. The DNA for the CDR3 is TGCGCCAGCAGTCGCGCGTGGCGGAACTCTAACTATGGCTACACCTTC. Its protein product is CASSRAWRNSNYGYTF.

V gene TRBV2 combines with J gene TRBJ1-5; tentative D call: TRBD1 (5 bases). From germline, CDR1 is SNHLY and CDR2 FYNNEI. The CDR3 extends over 15 amino acids. V was shortened by 4 bases and J by 3 bases, with 13 bases between the two germline ends. The CDR3 is CASSGGKGLNQPQHF. In nucleotides, the CDR3 is TGTGCCAGCAGTGGGGGGAAGGGCCTCAATCAGCCCCAGCATTTT.

A remark on this clone: Other DNA variants within this sample encode the same CDR3. CDR3 nucleotide sequence: TGTGCCAGCTCAGCCGGGAGGCAAGAGACCCAGTACTTC. Its translation: CASSAGRQETQYF. This chain connects TRBV18 to TRBJ2-5; 7 nucleotides match TRBD2. The junction had 2 bases not matched to a gene; V was cut back by 5 bases and J by 2 bases. The CDR3 covers 13 residues. Germline V CDR1 and CDR2: KGHSH, LQKENI.

This clone was counted a few times. J is TRBJ2-3 and V is TRBV20-1; D ambiguous. The V end was cut by 7 bases, the J end by 6 bases, with 11 bases between. The CDR3 is 11 residues long. Germline-derived CDR1 and CDR2 are DFQATT and SNEGSKA (reference sequence). The CDR3 sequence is CSGGGFDTQYF. The CDR3, as DNA: TGCAGTGGAGGTGGGTTCGATACGCAGTATTTT.

V gene TRBV7-9 combines with J gene TRBJ2-3; D is ambiguous. The V and J ends lost 4 bases and 4 bases respectively, with 15 bases between them. CDR1 and CDR2 from the germline V gene are SEHNR and FQNEAQ (reference sequence). CDR3 length: 15 residues. CDR3 bases: TGTGCCAGCAGCTACCGGCCCTCTCCCGCAGATACGCAGTATTTT. Protein: CASSYRPSPADTQYF.

The chain carries TRBV6-6 and TRBJ2-3; 12 nucleotides match TRBD2. Germline V CDR1 and CDR2: MNHNY, SVGAGI (reference sequence). V lost 5 bases to trimming and J lost 0 bases; unmatched junction nucleotides: 9. The CDR3 has 18 residues. The CDR3: CASSRAGTSGSSTDTQYF. CDR3 coding DNA: TGTGCCAGCAGTCGCGCCGGGACTAGCGGGTCTAGCACAGATACGCAGTATTTT.

This chain links TRBV2 with TRBJ2-5, with TRBD1 identical over 7 bases. The germline CDR1 and CDR2 sequences are SNHLY and FYNNEI. This CDR3 comprises 15 residues. J lost 3 bases, V lost 8 bases, and 12 bases had no gene match. The CDR3 DNA follows: TGTGCCAGCCGGATACGCGGACAGGCAAAAGAGACCCAGTACTTC. Protein product: CASRIRGQAKETQYF.

This clone was seen only a few times. The chain employs TRBV21-1 and TRBJ1-5; the DNA was not used to check the table's D call, TRBD1. TRBV21-1 has pseudogene status. This CDR3 is built from 14 residues. CDR3: CASSRTGGNQPQHF. Written as DNA, the CDR3 is TGTGCCAGCAGCAGGACAGGGGGCAATCAGCCCCAGCATTTT.

This clone appeared once. The genes are TRBV7-9 and TRBJ2-5; no definite D call. This CDR3 is 12 amino acids long. Germline CDR1 is SEHNR and CDR2 is FQNEAQ (reference sequence). Between the trimmed V and J ends, which lost 2 bases and 5 bases, there was a span of 6 bases. CDR3 in DNA: TGTGCCAGCAGCTTAAGTCGGGAGACCCAGTACTTC. Its protein product is CASSLSRETQYF.

The rearrangement links TRBV7-8 to TRBJ1-1; D is unresolved. CDR3 length equals 17 residues. Germline V gives CDR1 SGHVS, CDR2 FQNEAQ. V lost 3 bases and J lost 4, with 21 bases in between. This CDR3 is CASSFSLGPGGSTEAFF. CDR3 nucleotides: TGTGCCAGCAGCTTTTCCCTCGGACCGGGCGGGTCCACTGAAGCTTTCTTT.

The genes are TRBV7-9 and TRBJ2-7; D uncertain. Germline CDR1 SEHNR, CDR2 FQNEAQ (reference sequence). Trimming took off 1 base at V and 6 bases at J, with 7 bases between the two ends. The CDR3 runs to 12 residues. Written as DNA, the CDR3 is TGTGCCAGCAGCTTAGGAGTAGGCGAGCAGTACTTC. This codes for CASSLGVGEQYF.

The genes are TRBV9 and TRBJ1-5; D is perhaps TRBD1 (6 bases). CDR1 SGDLS and CDR2 YYNGEE come from the germline V gene. V shed 3 bases and J shed 6 bases, with 16 bases lying between them. The CDR3 length is 15 residues. The CDR3 bases are TGTGCCAGCAGCGCTGGACAGTCTGGGAGTCAGCCCCAGCATTTT. The encoded protein is CASSAGQSGSQPQHF.

The gene calls are TRBV4-2 and TRBJ1-5; D is uncertain. The CDR3 sequence is 16 residues long. Trimming left V 0 bases short and J 2 bases short, with 11 bases between. Germline V gene lookup returns CDR1 LGHNA and CDR2 YNFKEQ. CDR3 amino acids: CASSQDQDGGNQPQHF. In DNA form, the CDR3 reads TGTGCCAGCAGCCAAGATCAAGACGGTGGCAATCAGCCCCAGCATTTT.

The chain is built from TRBV27 and TRBJ1-6; no clear D gene. CDR1 and CDR2 from the germline V gene are MNHEY and SMNVEV (reference sequence). There are 14 residues in the CDR3. Trimming took 2 bases from V and 9 from J, leaving 11 bases between them. This chain's CDR3 is CASSLTPRGSPLHF. CDR3 nucleotides: TGTGCCAGCAGTTTAACCCCCCGGGGTTCACCCCTCCACTTT.

This sequence joins TRBV7-2 and TRBJ2-1; no clear D gene. CDR1 and CDR2 (germline): SGHTA, FQGNSA. There are 15 residues in the CDR3. Between the trimmed V and J ends, which lost 2 bases and 4 bases, there was a span of 12 bases. The CDR3 DNA sequence: TGTGCCAGCAGCTTATTGGGCCCCATATACAATGAGCAGTTCTTC. Its protein product is CASSLLGPIYNEQFF.

V and J are TRBV4-1 and TRBJ1-5; D not certain. This CDR3 region has 14 residues. V was cut by 1 base and J by 1 base, with 5 bases left in between. The germline gives CDR1 MGHRA, CDR2 YSYEKL. The CDR3 coding sequence is TGCGCCAGCAGCCAAGTGGGCAGCAATCAGCCCCAGCATTTT. Translated: CASSQVGSNQPQHF.

J is TRBJ2-7 and V is TRBV6-2 or TRBV6-3; D could derive from TRBD1 or TRBD2 (5 bases each). The CDR3 totals 13 residues. Germline V gene lookup returns CDR1 MNHEY and CDR2 SVGEGT. V lost 5 bases and J lost 3, with 11 bases in between. The CDR3 DNA is TGTGCCAGCAGTCGCCGGGACCTCTACGAGCAGTACTTC. This codes for CASSRRDLYEQYF.

V usage is TRBV2 and J usage is TRBJ1-1; 7 bases map to TRBD1. Germline CDR1 is SNHLY and CDR2 is FYNNEI. The CDR3 runs to 13 residues. The V segment lost 6 bases and the J segment 6 bases; nucleotides outside the gene matches: 7. CDR3 in DNA: TGTGCCAGCAGCCCTACAGGGGTCCCTGAAGCTTTCTTT. Translating it yields CASSPTGVPEAFF.

J is TRBJ2-5 and V is TRBV11-2; 15 nucleotides align to TRBD2. Looked up from germline, CDR1 is SGHAT and CDR2 is FQNNGV. With 4 bases clipped from V and 0 bases from J, the junction kept 6 bases outside the gene matches. The CDR3 is 18 amino acids. This CDR3 reads CASSWGLAGGRYQETQYF. CDR3 sequence (DNA): TGTGCCAGCAGCTGGGGACTAGCGGGGGGCCGGTACCAAGAGACCCAGTACTTC.

The rearrangement joins TRBV3-1 (or the pseudogene TRBV3-2) to TRBJ2-7; 7 nucleotides match TRBD2. Germline V gene data show CDR1 as LGHDT and CDR2 as YNNKEL (reference sequence). V gave up 0 bases and J gave up 0 bases; unmatched junction bases: 5. The length of the CDR3 is 16 residues. CDR3 DNA: TGTGCCAGCAGCCAAGAGGGAGGGCTAAGCTCCTACGAGCAGTACTTC. It encodes CASSQEGGLSSYEQYF.

V is TRBV5-4 and J is TRBJ2-5; D remains unclear. The CDR3 length is 13 residues. The germline CDR1 and CDR2 sequences are SGHNT and YYREEE (reference sequence). The V and J ends lost 6 bases and 5 bases respectively, with 14 bases between them. CDR3 protein: CASKVSHGETQYF. In nucleotides, the CDR3 is TGTGCCAGCAAAGTTTCCCATGGGGAGACCCAGTACTTC.